The source of this T cell receptor beta chain is a study of T cell responses to AZD1222 COVID-19 vaccine. Germline loops: CDR1 PRHDT, CDR2 FYEKMQ (reference sequence). The CDR3 covers 14 residues. Trimming at V came to 4 bases and at J to 6 bases, leaving 4 bases not matched to a gene. The method was immunoSEQ multiplex PCR; TCRdb's version includes in-frame clones alone and lacks a portion of them. The table records 85,000 to 130,000 clones, around 89% of them present only once. The chain uses TRBV13 and TRBJ1-5; 9 bases align to TRBD1. The sequencing here drew on peripheral blood, taken on day 0 of AZD1222 vaccination. This receptor was obtained from an adult in good health. CDR3 amino acids: CASSWGTGTQPQHF. The CDR3 DNA reads as TGTGCCAGCAGCTGGGGGACAGGGACTCAGCCCCAGCATTTT.